Each of the 20 T cell receptor beta chains below was sequenced from the same sample in a study of blood T cell repertoires in COVID-19. TCRdb's copy holds only in-frame clones and misses some; the assay was immunoSEQ multiplex PCR. The profile covers 98,000 or so clones, with 85% to 90% appearing a single time and 4.5% to 6% taken by the ten largest. The sample comprised peripheral blood. The receptor set was obtained from a human donor in a cohort sampled during active COVID-19.

The gene calls are TRBV19 and TRBJ2-7; TRBD1 agrees at 7 bases. Germline V CDR1 and CDR2: LNHDA, SQIVND (reference sequence). The CDR3 is 18 amino acids. V dropped 5 bases and J dropped 3; count of bases not matched to a gene: 19. In nucleotides, the CDR3 is TGTGCCAGTAGTTTAAGGTCAACTAGTGTCGGGACAGACTACGAGCAGTACTTC. Protein sequence: CASSLRSTSVGTDYEQYF.

The V call is TRBV11-3, the J call TRBJ2-5, with D perhaps matching TRBD2 (6 bases). CDR1 is SGHNT and CDR2 is YENEEA in the germline V gene. The V end lost 5 bases, the J end lost 5 bases, and 18 bases lay between the germline ends. This CDR3 is 15 amino acids long. CDR3 region: CASSPGLPAPETQYF. The CDR3 nucleotides read TGTGCCAGCAGCCCGGGACTTCCCGCTCCGGAGACCCAGTACTTC.

The V call is TRBV19, the J call TRBJ1-4, with 7 nucleotides matching TRBD1. The length of the CDR3 is 14 residues. Germline-derived CDR1 and CDR2 are LNHDA and SQIVND (reference sequence). V shed 2 bases, J shed 8 bases, and the junction held 5 bases outside the gene matches. The CDR3 region has the DNA TGTGCCAGTAGTATAAGGGGGCCCGGCGAAAAACTGTTTTTT. This gives the protein CASSIRGPGEKLFF.

The chain links TRBV3-1 (or the pseudogene TRBV3-2) to TRBJ1-1; D not certain. Per germline, CDR1 LGHDT and CDR2 YNNKEL (reference sequence). This CDR3 contains 12 residues. V was shortened by 4 bases and J by 4 bases, with 7 bases between the two germline ends. The CDR3 DNA sequence: TGTGCCAGCAGCCTATCGTCCACTGAAGCTTTCTTT. Translation: CASSLSSTEAFF.

The V gene is TRBV11-2, the J gene TRBJ2-3, with D tentatively TRBD2 (5 bases). This CDR3 has 10 amino acids. Trimming stripped 5 bases from V and 8 bases from J, with 5 bases between. Germline V gene sequence: CDR1 SGHAT, CDR2 FQNNGV. This CDR3 is CASSGGTQYF. CDR3 bases: TGTGCCAGCAGCGGAGGTACGCAGTATTTT.

The genes are TRBV4-1 and TRBJ2-7; D gene uncertain. The CDR3 sequence is 14 residues long. Trimming shortened V by 1 base and J by 1 base, and 8 bases separated the two germline ends. The germline V gene encodes CDR1 MGHRA and CDR2 YSYEKL. This CDR3 is CASSQVRSSYEQYF. DNA for the CDR3: TGCGCCAGCAGCCAAGTGCGGAGTTCCTACGAGCAGTACTTC.

This clone has more than one count but fewer than ten. This rearrangement joins TRBV28 to TRBJ1-6; maybe TRBD1 (5 bases). The CDR3 has 15 residues. Deletions cut 6 bases from V and 5 bases from J, with 14 bases between. Germline V CDR1 and CDR2: MDHEN, SYDVKM. The CDR3 DNA follows: TGTGCCAGCAGATCCGGGGGTATTCATAATTCACCCCTCCACTTT. Translation: CASRSGGIHNSPLHF. Looking up the rest from reference TRBV28 and TRBJ1-6 gives the full variable domain: DVKVTQSSRYLVKRTGEKVFLECVQDMDHENMFWYRQDPGLGLRLIYFSYDVKMKEKGDIPEGYSVSREKKERFSLILESASTNQTSMYLCASRSGGIHNSPLHFGNGTRLTVT.

V gene TRBV28 combines with J gene TRBJ1-1; D is unresolved. The V and J ends lost 3 bases and 1 base respectively, with 9 bases between them. The germline V gene encodes CDR1 MDHEN and CDR2 SYDVKM. The CDR3 is 14 amino acids. The CDR3 nucleotides are TGTGCCAGCAGTTTTGTTAGGAGGAACACTGAAGCTTTCTTT. Translating gives CASSFVRRNTEAFF.

The V gene is TRBV5-1, the J gene TRBJ2-1, with D possibly being TRBD1 (6 bases). The V end was cut by 0 bases, the J end by 5 bases, with 12 bases between. In germline, CDR1 is SGHRS, CDR2 YFSETQ. This CDR3 comprises 15 residues. CDR3 protein: CASSLGGQLNNEQFF. The DNA of the CDR3 is TGCGCCAGCAGCTTGGGAGGACAGTTAAACAATGAGCAGTTCTTC.

This clone was counted between two and nine times. The genes are TRBV2 and TRBJ2-2; 11 bases align to TRBD1. The CDR3 has 15 residues. The V and J ends lost 6 bases and 7 bases, in that order; junction bases with no gene match: 7. Germline CDR1 is SNHLY and CDR2 is FYNNEI. Here the CDR3 DNA reads TGTGCCAGCAGGCTGGACAGGGGGCTAAGCGGGGAGCTGTTTTTT. The encoded protein is CASRLDRGLSGELFF.

V usage is TRBV11-2 and J usage is TRBJ1-4; D is undetermined. Trimming took off 5 bases at V and 7 bases at J, with 11 bases between the two ends. Germline V lookup: CDR1 SGHAT, CDR2 FQNNGV. The CDR3 is made up of 13 amino acids. The CDR3 bases are TGTGCCAGCAGCCCCGGGAGGAGTGAAAAACTGTTTTTT. It codes for CASSPGRSEKLFF.

This clone was seen ten or more times. The chain links TRBV19 to TRBJ1-3, with D maybe TRBD1 (5 bases). The CDR3 extends over 14 amino acids. CDR1 and CDR2 (germline): LNHDA, SQIVND (reference sequence). Trimming stripped 4 bases from V and 3 bases from J, with 10 bases between. CDR3 loop: CASSRGLDGNTIYF. DNA for the CDR3: TGTGCCAGTAGTAGGGGACTGGATGGAAACACCATATATTTT.

This clone was counted a single time. The chain is built from TRBV7-3 and TRBJ2-2; 9 nucleotides line up with TRBD2. Looked up from germline, CDR1 is SGHTA and CDR2 is FQGTGA. The ends lost 0 bases at V and 7 bases at J; junction bases unmatched: 3. The CDR3 runs 15 residues. The chain's CDR3 is CASSLTSGSVGELFF. CDR3 nucleotide sequence: TGTGCCAGCAGCTTAACTAGCGGGAGTGTCGGGGAGCTGTTTTTT.

The genes are TRBV6-6 and TRBJ2-1; 7 bases map to TRBD2. The CDR3 totals 15 residues. With V trimmed by 6 bases and J by 6 bases, 11 bases remained unmatched. Germline V gives CDR1 MNHNY, CDR2 SVGAGI (reference sequence). This CDR3 reads CASSPGGLARNEQFF. The CDR3 bases are TGTGCCAGCAGCCCGGGAGGTCTAGCGCGCAATGAGCAGTTCTTC.

The CDR3 spells CASSLEGGGEGTEAFF. CDR3 nucleotide sequence: TGTGCCAGCAGCTTAGAGGGTGGAGGGGAAGGCACTGAAGCTTTCTTT. The J gene is TRBJ1-1, the V gene TRBV7-6, with D possibly TRBD1 on 5 matching bases. CDR3 length: 16 amino acids. The V and J ends lost 1 base and 4 bases respectively, with 16 bases between them. The germline gives CDR1 SGHVS, CDR2 FNYEAQ.

In its sample, this clone was seen once. The rearrangement links TRBV29-1 to TRBJ1-2, with 7 bases lining up with TRBD1. CDR3 length: 13 amino acids. Germline CDR1 SQVTM, CDR2 ANQGSEA. The V segment lost 4 bases and the J segment 6 bases; nucleotides outside the gene matches: 8. Here the CDR3 DNA reads TGCAGCGTTGGACAGGGAGAAGGAGATGGCTACACCTTC. Translating gives CSVGQGEGDGYTF.

The chain links TRBV7-8 to TRBJ1-2; D not resolved. The germline V gene has CDR1 SGHVS and CDR2 FQNEAQ. CDR3 length equals 12 residues. The V and J ends lost 5 bases and 3 bases respectively, with 7 bases between them. CDR3 in amino acids: CASSPQDYGYTF. The CDR3, as DNA: TGTGCCAGCAGCCCCCAGGACTATGGCTACACCTTC.

The chain carries TRBV28 and TRBJ1-2; TRBD1 matches at 9 bases. The CDR3 extends over 13 amino acids. V shed 7 bases and J 5 bases; nucleotides not matched to a gene: 5. Germline CDR1 and CDR2: MDHEN and SYDVKM. CDR3 in amino acids: CASTWGQGYGYTF. The CDR3 DNA is TGTGCCAGCACTTGGGGACAGGGATATGGCTACACCTTC.

The chain couples TRBV7-2 to TRBJ2-2; maybe TRBD1 (6 bases). Trimming shortened V by 4 bases and J by 5 bases, and 14 bases separated the two germline ends. Looked up from germline, CDR1 is SGHTA and CDR2 is FQGNSA. There are 15 residues in the CDR3. Here the CDR3 reads CASSSGQTLTGELFF. CDR3 nucleotides: TGTGCCAGCAGCTCCGGACAGACCTTAACCGGGGAGCTGTTTTTT.

As DNA, the CDR3 is TGCGCCAGCAGCCAAGCAAGGGGTCCGTATGAAAAACTGTTTTTT. Translation: CASSQARGPYEKLFF. The chain carries TRBV4-3 and TRBJ1-4; maybe TRBD1 (5 bases). The V end was cut by 1 base, the J end by 6 bases, with 12 bases between. Germline-derived CDR1 and CDR2 are LGHNA and YSLEER. This CDR3 has 15 amino acids.